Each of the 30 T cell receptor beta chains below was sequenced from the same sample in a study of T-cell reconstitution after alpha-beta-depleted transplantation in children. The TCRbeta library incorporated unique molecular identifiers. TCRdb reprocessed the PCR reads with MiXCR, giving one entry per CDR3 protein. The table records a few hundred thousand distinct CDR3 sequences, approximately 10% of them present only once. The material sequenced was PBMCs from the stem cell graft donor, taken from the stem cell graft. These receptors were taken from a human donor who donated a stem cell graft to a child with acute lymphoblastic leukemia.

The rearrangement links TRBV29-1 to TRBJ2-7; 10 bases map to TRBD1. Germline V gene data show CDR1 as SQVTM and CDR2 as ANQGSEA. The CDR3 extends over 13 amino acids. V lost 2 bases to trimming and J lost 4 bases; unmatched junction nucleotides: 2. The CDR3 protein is CSVEPGQGYEQYF. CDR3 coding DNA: TGCAGCGTTGAACCGGGACAGGGGTACGAGCAGTACTTC.

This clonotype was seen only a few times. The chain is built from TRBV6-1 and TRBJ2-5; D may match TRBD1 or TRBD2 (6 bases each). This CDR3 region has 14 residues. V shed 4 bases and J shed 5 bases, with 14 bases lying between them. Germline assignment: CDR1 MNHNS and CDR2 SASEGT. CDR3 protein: CASSAIQGRETQYF. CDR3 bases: TGTGCCAGCAGTGCCATTCAGGGGAGGGAGACCCAGTACTTC.

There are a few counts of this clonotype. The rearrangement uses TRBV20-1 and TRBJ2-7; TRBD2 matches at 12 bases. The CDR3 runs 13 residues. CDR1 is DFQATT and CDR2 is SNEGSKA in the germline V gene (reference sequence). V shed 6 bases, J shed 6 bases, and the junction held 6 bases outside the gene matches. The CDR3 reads CSALAGGISEQYF. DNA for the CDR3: TGCAGTGCCCTAGCGGGAGGGATCTCCGAGCAGTACTTC.

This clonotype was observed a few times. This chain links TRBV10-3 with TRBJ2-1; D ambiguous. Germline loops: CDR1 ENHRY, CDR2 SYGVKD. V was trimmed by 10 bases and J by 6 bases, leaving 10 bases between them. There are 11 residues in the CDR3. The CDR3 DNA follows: TGTGCCACCGGGCCTATCAATGAGCAGTTCTTC. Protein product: CATGPINEQFF.

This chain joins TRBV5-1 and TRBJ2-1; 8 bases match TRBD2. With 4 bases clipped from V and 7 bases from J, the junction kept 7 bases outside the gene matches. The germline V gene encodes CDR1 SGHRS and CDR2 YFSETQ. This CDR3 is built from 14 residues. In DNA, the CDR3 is TGCGCCAGCAGCCAGGGACTAGTGGCGAATGAGCAGTTCTTC. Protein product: CASSQGLVANEQFF.

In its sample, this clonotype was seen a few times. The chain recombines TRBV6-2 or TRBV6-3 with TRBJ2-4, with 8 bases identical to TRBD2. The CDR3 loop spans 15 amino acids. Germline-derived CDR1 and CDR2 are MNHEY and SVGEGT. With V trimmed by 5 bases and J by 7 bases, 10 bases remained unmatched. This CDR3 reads CASSPGGDLRNIQYF. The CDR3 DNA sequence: TGTGCCAGCAGTCCGGGGGGGGACCTAAGGAACATTCAGTACTTC.

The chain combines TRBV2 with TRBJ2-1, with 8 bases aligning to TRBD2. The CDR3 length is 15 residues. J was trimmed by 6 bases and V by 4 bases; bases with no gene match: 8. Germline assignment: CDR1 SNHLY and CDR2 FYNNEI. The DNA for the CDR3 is TGTGCCAGCAGTGTATTTGCGGGAGGCCTCAATGAGCAGTTCTTC. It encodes CASSVFAGGLNEQFF.

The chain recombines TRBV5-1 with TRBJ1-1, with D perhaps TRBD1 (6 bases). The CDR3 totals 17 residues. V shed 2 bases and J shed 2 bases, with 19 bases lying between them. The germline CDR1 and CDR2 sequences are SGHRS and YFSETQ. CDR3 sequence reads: CASSFALPGDTNTEAFF. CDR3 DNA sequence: TGCGCCAGCAGCTTCGCTTTGCCAGGGGACACAAACACTGAAGCTTTCTTT.

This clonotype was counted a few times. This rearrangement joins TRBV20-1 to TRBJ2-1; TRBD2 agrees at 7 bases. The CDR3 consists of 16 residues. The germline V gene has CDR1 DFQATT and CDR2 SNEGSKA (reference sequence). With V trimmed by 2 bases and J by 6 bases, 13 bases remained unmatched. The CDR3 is CSARSGAGRDLNEQFF. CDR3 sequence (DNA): TGCAGTGCTAGATCCGGGGCAGGGAGGGACCTCAATGAGCAGTTCTTC.

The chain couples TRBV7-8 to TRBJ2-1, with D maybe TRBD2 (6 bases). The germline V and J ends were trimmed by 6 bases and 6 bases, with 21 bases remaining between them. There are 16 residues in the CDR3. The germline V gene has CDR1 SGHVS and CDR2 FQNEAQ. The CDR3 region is CASRDTRRGMGNEQFF. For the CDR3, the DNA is TGTGCCAGCAGGGACACCCGGCGGGGTATGGGCAATGAGCAGTTCTTC.

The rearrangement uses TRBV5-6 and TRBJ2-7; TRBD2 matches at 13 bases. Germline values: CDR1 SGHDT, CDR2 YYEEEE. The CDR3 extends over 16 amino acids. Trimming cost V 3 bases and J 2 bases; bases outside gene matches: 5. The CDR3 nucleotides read TGTGCCAGCAGCTACCCAGGGACTAGCGGGACCTACGAGCAGTACTTC. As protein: CASSYPGTSGTYEQYF. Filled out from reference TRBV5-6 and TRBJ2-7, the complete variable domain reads DAGVTQSPTHLIKTRGQQVTLRCSPKSGHDTVSWYQQALGQGPQFIFQYYEEEERQRGNFPDRFSGHQFPNYSSELNVNALLLGDSALYLCASSYPGTSGTYEQYFGPGTRLTVT.

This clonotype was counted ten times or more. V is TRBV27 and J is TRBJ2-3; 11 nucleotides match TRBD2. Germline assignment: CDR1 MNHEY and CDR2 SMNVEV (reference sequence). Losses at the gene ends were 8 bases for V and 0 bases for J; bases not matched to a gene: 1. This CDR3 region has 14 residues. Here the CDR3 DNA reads TGTGCCAGCCGGACTAGCGGGAGCACAGATACGCAGTATTTT. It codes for CASRTSGSTDTQYF.

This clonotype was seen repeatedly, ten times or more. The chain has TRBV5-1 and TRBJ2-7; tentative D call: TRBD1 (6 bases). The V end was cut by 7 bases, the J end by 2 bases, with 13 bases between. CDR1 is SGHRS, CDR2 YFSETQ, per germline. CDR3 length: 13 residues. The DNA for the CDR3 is TGCGCCAGCTCCGAGGGGGTTACCTACGAGCAGTACTTC. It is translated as CASSEGVTYEQYF.

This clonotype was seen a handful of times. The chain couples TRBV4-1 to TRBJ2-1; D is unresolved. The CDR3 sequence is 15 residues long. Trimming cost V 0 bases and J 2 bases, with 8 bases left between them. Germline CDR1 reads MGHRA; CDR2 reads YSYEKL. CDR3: CASSQDRPTYNEQFF. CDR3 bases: TGCGCCAGCAGCCAAGATCGCCCGACCTACAATGAGCAGTTCTTC.

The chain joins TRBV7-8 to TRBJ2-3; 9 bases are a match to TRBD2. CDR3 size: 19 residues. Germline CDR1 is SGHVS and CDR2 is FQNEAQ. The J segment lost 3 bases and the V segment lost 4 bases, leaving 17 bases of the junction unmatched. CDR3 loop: CASSSNHLTGLAGTDTQYF. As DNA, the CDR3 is TGTGCCAGCAGCTCCAATCACTTGACGGGGCTAGCGGGAACAGATACGCAGTATTTT.

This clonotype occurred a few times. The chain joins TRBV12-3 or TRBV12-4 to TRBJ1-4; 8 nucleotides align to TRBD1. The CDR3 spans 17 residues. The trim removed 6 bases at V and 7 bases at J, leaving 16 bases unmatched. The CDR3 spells CASSPSPGDRRGEKLFF. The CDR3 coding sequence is TGTGCCAGCAGCCCGAGTCCGGGGGACAGGAGGGGTGAAAAACTGTTTTTT.

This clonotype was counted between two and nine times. In DNA, the CDR3 is TGTGCCAGCAGTTACGGGGTAGCGGGACAGTACGAGCAGTACTTC. This codes for CASSYGVAGQYEQYF. This chain connects TRBV6-2 or TRBV6-3 to TRBJ2-7, with D possibly matching TRBD2 (8 bases). Trimming took 2 bases from V and 4 from J, leaving 15 bases between them. The CDR3 totals 15 residues. Germline-derived CDR1 and CDR2 are MNHEY and SVGEGT.

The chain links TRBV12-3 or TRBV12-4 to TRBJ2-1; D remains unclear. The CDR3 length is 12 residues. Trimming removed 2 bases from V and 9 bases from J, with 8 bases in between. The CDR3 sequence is CASSLNVAEQFF. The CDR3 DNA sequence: TGTGCCAGCAGTTTAAATGTCGCTGAGCAGTTCTTC.

This chain's CDR3 is CSVGSPDETQYF. CDR3 nucleotides: TGCAGCGTCGGGAGCCCGGACGAGACCCAGTACTTC. The rearrangement uses TRBV29-1 and TRBJ2-5, with a tentative D call TRBD2 (6 bases). The V and J ends lost 6 bases and 5 bases respectively, with 13 bases between them. Per the germline V gene, CDR1 is SQVTM and CDR2 is ANQGSEA. The CDR3 runs to 12 residues.

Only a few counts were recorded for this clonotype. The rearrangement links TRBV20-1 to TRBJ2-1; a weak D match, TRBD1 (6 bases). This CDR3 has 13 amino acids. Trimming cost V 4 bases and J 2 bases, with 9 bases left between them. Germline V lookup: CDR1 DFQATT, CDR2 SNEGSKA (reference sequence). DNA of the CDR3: TGCAGTGCTACCGGGACAACCTACAATGAGCAGTTCTTC. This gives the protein CSATGTTYNEQFF.

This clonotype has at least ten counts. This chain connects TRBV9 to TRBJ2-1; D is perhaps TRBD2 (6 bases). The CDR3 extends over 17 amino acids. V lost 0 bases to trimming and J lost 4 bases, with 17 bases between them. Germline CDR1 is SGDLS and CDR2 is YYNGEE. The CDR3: CASSVGPTSQEYNEQFF. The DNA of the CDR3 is TGTGCCAGCAGCGTAGGCCCGACTAGTCAGGAGTACAATGAGCAGTTCTTC.

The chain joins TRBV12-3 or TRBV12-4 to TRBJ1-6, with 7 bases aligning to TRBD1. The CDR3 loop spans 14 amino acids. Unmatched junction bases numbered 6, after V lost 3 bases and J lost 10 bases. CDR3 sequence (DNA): TGTGCCAGCAGTTTGCGCAGGGGACAGTCACCCCTCCACTTT. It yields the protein CASSLRRGQSPLHF.

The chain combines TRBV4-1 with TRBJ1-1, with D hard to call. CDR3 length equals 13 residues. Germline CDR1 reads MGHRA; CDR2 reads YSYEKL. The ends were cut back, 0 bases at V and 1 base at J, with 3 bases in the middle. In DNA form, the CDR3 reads TGCGCCAGCAGCCAAGACCCGAACACTGAAGCTTTCTTT. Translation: CASSQDPNTEAFF.

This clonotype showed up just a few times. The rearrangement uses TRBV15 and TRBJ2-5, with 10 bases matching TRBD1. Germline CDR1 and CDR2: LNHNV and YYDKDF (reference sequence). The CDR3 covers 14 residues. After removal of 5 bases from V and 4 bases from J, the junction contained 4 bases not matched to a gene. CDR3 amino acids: CATSQRDRGETQYF. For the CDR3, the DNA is TGTGCCACCAGCCAGCGGGACAGGGGAGAGACCCAGTACTTC. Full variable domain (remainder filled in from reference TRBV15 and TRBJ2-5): DAMVIQNPRYQVTQFGKPVTLSCSQTLNHNVMYWYQQKSSQAPKLLFHYYDKDFNNEADTPDNFQSRRPNTSFCFLDIRSPGLGDTAMYLCATSQRDRGETQYFGPGTRLLVL.

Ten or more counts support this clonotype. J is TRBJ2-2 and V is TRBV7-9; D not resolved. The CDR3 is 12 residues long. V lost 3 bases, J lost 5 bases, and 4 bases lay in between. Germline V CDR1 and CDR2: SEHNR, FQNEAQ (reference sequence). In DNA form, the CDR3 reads TGTGCCAGCAGCTTCGGGACCGGGGAGCTGTTTTTT. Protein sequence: CASSFGTGELFF.

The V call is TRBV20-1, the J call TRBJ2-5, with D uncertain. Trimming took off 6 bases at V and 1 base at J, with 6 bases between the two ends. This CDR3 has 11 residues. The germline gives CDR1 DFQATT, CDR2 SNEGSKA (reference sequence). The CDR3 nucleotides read TGCAGTGCAGAGACCCAAGAGACCCAGTACTTC. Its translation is CSAETQETQYF.

The CDR3 sequence is CASSPRSQETQYF. CDR3 in DNA: TGTGCCAGCTCACCGCGATCCCAAGAGACCCAGTACTTC. V is TRBV18 and J is TRBJ2-5; D is unresolved. The CDR3 is 13 residues long. In germline, CDR1 is KGHSH, CDR2 LQKENI. V was trimmed by 3 bases and J by 1 base, leaving 6 bases between them.

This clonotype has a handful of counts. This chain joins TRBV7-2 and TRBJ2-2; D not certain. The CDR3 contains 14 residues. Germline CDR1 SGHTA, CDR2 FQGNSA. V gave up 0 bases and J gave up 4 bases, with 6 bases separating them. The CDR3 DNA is TGTGCCAGCAGCTTAGCGTTTGTCACCGGGGAGCTGTTTTTT. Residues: CASSLAFVTGELFF.

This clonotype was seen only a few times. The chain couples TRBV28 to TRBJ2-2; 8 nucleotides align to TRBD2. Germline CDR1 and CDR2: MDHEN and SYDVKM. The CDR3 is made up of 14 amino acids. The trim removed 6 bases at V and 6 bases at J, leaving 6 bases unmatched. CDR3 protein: CASSEREPPGELFF. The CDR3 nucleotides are TGTGCCAGCAGCGAGCGGGAGCCCCCCGGGGAGCTGTTTTTT.

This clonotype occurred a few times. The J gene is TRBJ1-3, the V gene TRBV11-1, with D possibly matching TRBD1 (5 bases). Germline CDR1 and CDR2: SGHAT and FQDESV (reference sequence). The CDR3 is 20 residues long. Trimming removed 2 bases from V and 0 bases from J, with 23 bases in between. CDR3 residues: CASSLPPGSGGKSSGNTIYF. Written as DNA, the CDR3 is TGTGCCAGCAGCTTACCGCCAGGGAGTGGTGGGAAAAGCTCTGGAAACACCATATATTTT.